The 32 T cell receptor beta chains in this list originate from one sample, sequenced in a study of PD-1 blockade in mismatch repair-deficient tumors. Time point noted: identical roughly 10-day culture without peptide (control). No antigen has been identified for these receptors. Only in-frame clones appear in the TCRdb table, and some are missing; sequencing was by immunoSEQ multiplex PCR. The sample lists roughly 14,000 clones, around 86% seen once, with around 10% in the top ten. The material was cells cultured in vitro, obtained from a patient treated with pembrolizumab. Source of these receptors: an adult with mismatch repair-deficient cancer.

The chain links TRBV7-2 to TRBJ1-2; D gene uncertain. The CDR3 is made up of 15 amino acids. Looked up from germline, CDR1 is SGHTA and CDR2 is FQGNSA. The V end was cut by 2 bases, the J end by 4 bases, with 14 bases between. Here the CDR3 DNA reads TGTGCCAGCAGCTTATCATGGCAGTCGGCCTATGGCTACACCTTC. Its protein is CASSLSWQSAYGYTF.

The chain couples TRBV27 to TRBJ2-1; 15 bases match TRBD2. This CDR3 comprises 19 residues. V shed 0 bases, J shed 7 bases, and the junction held 10 bases outside the gene matches. Per germline, CDR1 MNHEY and CDR2 SMNVEV (reference sequence). The CDR3 is CASSLSTGTSGRSGNEQFF. The CDR3 nucleotides read TGTGCCAGCAGTTTATCCACCGGGACTAGCGGGAGGTCCGGGAATGAGCAGTTCTTC.

This clone was recorded only once. The chain employs TRBV9 and TRBJ1-3; D unclear. The CDR3 consists of 16 residues. From germline, CDR1 is SGDLS and CDR2 YYNGEE. Trimming took off 3 bases at V and 0 bases at J, with 13 bases between the two ends. CDR3: CASSAPGFSSGNTIYF. CDR3 bases: TGTGCCAGCAGCGCACCGGGATTCAGCTCTGGAAACACCATATATTTT.

J is TRBJ1-3 and V is TRBV7-8, with 7 bases aligning to TRBD1. Unmatched junction bases numbered 4, after V lost 1 base and J lost 1 base. Germline loops: CDR1 SGHVS, CDR2 FQNEAQ. This CDR3 comprises 16 residues. The CDR3 here is CASSLERDRSGNTIYF. In DNA, the CDR3 is TGTGCCAGCAGCTTAGAGCGGGACAGATCTGGAAACACCATATATTTT.

The chain joins TRBV5-5 to TRBJ1-4; D is possibly TRBD1 (5 bases). This CDR3 is 15 amino acids long. Per the germline V gene, CDR1 is SGHKS and CDR2 is YYEKEE (reference sequence). Trimming cost V 8 bases and J 8 bases, with 22 bases left between them. CDR3 loop: CARRGTGSRGEKLFF. The CDR3 coding sequence is TGTGCCAGGCGGGGGACGGGGAGCAGAGGGGAAAAACTGTTTTTT.

The V gene is TRBV4-1, the J gene TRBJ1-2, with 7 positions matching TRBD1. The V segment lost 0 bases and the J segment 9 bases; nucleotides outside the gene matches: 19. CDR3 size: 18 residues. From germline, CDR1 is MGHRA and CDR2 YSYEKL. This CDR3 is CASSQDRGVFGRGPSYTF. The DNA for the CDR3 is TGCGCCAGCAGCCAAGATCGGGGAGTGTTCGGGAGGGGGCCTAGCTACACCTTC.

The V gene is TRBV7-2, the J gene TRBJ2-3; the match to TRBD1 covers 10 bases. V dropped 5 bases and J dropped 5; count of bases not matched to a gene: 7. The CDR3 is made up of 15 amino acids. Germline CDR1 and CDR2: SGHTA and FQGNSA. The chain's CDR3 is CASSRDRGRIDTQYF. The CDR3 region has the DNA TGTGCCAGCAGCCGAGACAGGGGGCGCATAGATACGCAGTATTTT.

J is TRBJ1-1 and V is TRBV10-1; maybe TRBD1 (5 bases). The CDR3 contains 13 residues. The ends were cut back, 6 bases at V and 7 bases at J, with 15 bases in the middle. From germline, CDR1 is WNHNN and CDR2 SYGVQD (reference sequence). This chain's CDR3 is CASRAGRGIEAFF. The CDR3 DNA sequence: TGCGCCAGCAGGGCGGGGCGGGGGATTGAAGCTTTCTTT.

The rearrangement joins TRBV7-3 to TRBJ2-3; D is possibly TRBD2 (7 bases). Germline V gene data show CDR1 as SGHTA and CDR2 as FQGTGA. The CDR3 consists of 15 residues. Trimming took 5 bases from V and 6 from J, leaving 18 bases between them. The CDR3 is CASSTAGLGADTQYF. As DNA, the CDR3 is TGTGCCAGCAGCACAGCGGGACTGGGGGCGGATACGCAGTATTTT.

The chain's CDR3 is CAWSRGQGTNRGEKLFF. As DNA, the CDR3 is TGTGCCTGGAGCCGCGGACAGGGTACGAACCGAGGTGAAAAACTGTTTTTT. The V and J genes are TRBV30 and TRBJ1-4, with 8 bases fitting TRBD1. This CDR3 region has 17 residues. The junction had 16 bases not matched to a gene; V was cut back by 3 bases and J by 7 bases. Germline CDR1 reads GTSNPN; CDR2 reads SVGIG (reference sequence).

The gene calls are TRBV5-1 and TRBJ2-1; TRBD1 might be the D (6 bases). The CDR3 loop spans 14 amino acids. Germline assignment: CDR1 SGHRS and CDR2 YFSETQ. Trimming took 2 bases from V and 9 from J, leaving 15 bases between them. CDR3 loop: CASSFLPQGGEQFF. CDR3 DNA: TGCGCCAGCAGCTTCCTCCCACAGGGTGGTGAGCAGTTCTTC.

By share of the sample, this clone is large. The chain combines TRBV7-8 with TRBJ2-7; 7 bases map to TRBD2. The CDR3 has 12 amino acids. CDR1 is SGHVS and CDR2 is FQNEAQ in the germline V gene. Trimming cost V 5 bases and J 9 bases; bases outside gene matches: 7. CDR3 nucleotides: TGTGCCAGCAGCAACCGCGGGAGAGGGCAGTACTTC. Its translation: CASSNRGRGQYF.

This chain connects TRBV7-9 to TRBJ1-2; D not certain. This CDR3 region has 12 residues. V lost 4 bases and J lost 6, with 9 bases in between. The germline CDR1 and CDR2 sequences are SEHNR and FQNEAQ (reference sequence). The CDR3 DNA reads as TGTGCCAGCAGCTCCACCTGGAATGGCTACACCTTC. Protein: CASSSTWNGYTF.

The genes are TRBV27 and TRBJ1-2; the D gene is possibly TRBD1 (6 bases). Deletions cut 3 bases from V and 5 bases from J, with 13 bases between. The germline V gene encodes CDR1 MNHEY and CDR2 SMNVEV (reference sequence). The CDR3 covers 14 residues. This CDR3 reads CASSFGGGLYGYTF. CDR3 sequence (DNA): TGTGCCAGCAGTTTCGGGGGGGGGCTTTATGGCTACACCTTC.

The V gene is TRBV30, the J gene TRBJ1-1, with no clear D. V was trimmed by 0 bases and J by 1 base, leaving 6 bases between them. The CDR3 is 13 residues long. In germline, CDR1 is GTSNPN, CDR2 SVGIG (reference sequence). In DNA, the CDR3 is TGTGCCTGGAGTGTACGGGAGAACACTGAAGCTTTCTTT. It codes for CAWSVRENTEAFF. Full variable domain (rest looked up from reference TRBV30 and TRBJ1-1): SQTIHQWPATLVQPVGSPLSLECTVEGTSNPNLYWYRQAAGRGLQLLFYSVGIGQISSEVPQNLSASRPQDRQFILSSKKLLLSDSGFYLCAWSVRENTEAFFGQGTRLTVV.

DNA for the CDR3: TGTGCCAGCAGCTCCACGACCACTCTCTCCTCCTACAATGAGCAGTTCTTC. It translates to CASSSTTTLSSYNEQFF. The chain uses TRBV7-3 and TRBJ2-1; D unclear. The CDR3 has 17 amino acids. Trimming stripped 4 bases from V and 0 bases from J, with 16 bases between. Looked up from germline, CDR1 is SGHTA and CDR2 is FQGTGA.

The chain recombines TRBV6-1 with TRBJ1-3; D remains unclear. The CDR3 is made up of 14 amino acids. Germline V gene sequence: CDR1 MNHNS, CDR2 SASEGT. The V and J ends lost 1 base and 6 bases respectively, with 10 bases between them. The CDR3 sequence: CASSEEFEKNTIYF. CDR3 sequence (DNA): TGTGCCAGCAGTGAAGAGTTCGAAAAAAACACCATATATTTT.

The CDR3 loop reads CASSKGLAVSGANVLTF. CDR3 nucleotide sequence: TGCGCCAGCAGCAAGGGACTAGCAGTCTCTGGGGCCAACGTCCTGACTTTC. V usage is TRBV4-1 and J usage is TRBJ2-6; 9 nucleotides agree with TRBD2. V lost 5 bases to trimming and J lost 0 bases; unmatched junction nucleotides: 5. CDR1 and CDR2 from the germline V gene are MGHRA and YSYEKL. The CDR3 runs 17 residues.

For the CDR3, the DNA is TGCGCCAGCAGCCAAGCTCTTAACACCTACTATGGCTACACCTTC. Translated: CASSQALNTYYGYTF. V gene TRBV4-1 combines with J gene TRBJ1-2, with D unclear. V dropped 1 base and J dropped 3 bases, with 12 bases sitting between them. Per germline, CDR1 MGHRA and CDR2 YSYEKL. The CDR3 runs to 15 residues.

The genes are TRBV19 and TRBJ2-1; 11 bases fit TRBD2. CDR3 length equals 15 residues. With V trimmed by 6 bases and J by 5 bases, 6 bases remained unmatched. Germline assignment: CDR1 LNHDA and CDR2 SQIVND (reference sequence). The CDR3 nucleotides are TGTGCCAGTAGAGAACTAGCGGGAGTTGACAATGAGCAGTTCTTC. Translation: CASRELAGVDNEQFF.

This chain uses TRBV5-1 with TRBJ1-1, with D maybe TRBD1 (5 bases). Per the germline V gene, CDR1 is SGHRS and CDR2 is YFSETQ. This CDR3 spans 14 amino acids. Deletions cut 7 bases from V and 2 bases from J, with 15 bases between. CDR3 DNA sequence: TGCGCCAGCGTATCCCCGGGACTTAACACTGAAGCTTTCTTT. Its translation is CASVSPGLNTEAFF.

The CDR3 DNA sequence: TGTGCCAGCAGTCCAGGGGGTTGGACTGAAGCTTTCTTT. This encodes CASSPGGWTEAFF. The rearrangement uses TRBV2 and TRBJ1-1, with TRBD1 matching over 7 bases. Germline values: CDR1 SNHLY, CDR2 FYNNEI. The CDR3 is made up of 13 amino acids. J was trimmed by 5 bases and V by 5 bases; bases with no gene match: 5.

The V gene is TRBV5-1, the J gene TRBJ2-2, with 7 bases matching TRBD1. V lost 2 bases and J lost 4; bases outside the gene matches: 8. Germline loops: CDR1 SGHRS, CDR2 YFSETQ. CDR3 size: 16 residues. This CDR3 reads CASSFRGQRTTGELFF. In nucleotides, the CDR3 is TGCGCCAGCAGCTTCCGGGGACAGAGAACCACCGGGGAGCTGTTTTTT.

The chain has TRBV28 and TRBJ1-1, with TRBD1 as a possible D gene (6 bases). The CDR3 has 16 residues. The V end lost 3 bases, the J end lost 5 bases, and 19 bases lay between the germline ends. Germline V gene sequence: CDR1 MDHEN, CDR2 SYDVKM. CDR3 sequence reads: CASSFGTYREWTEAFF. The CDR3 DNA is TGTGCCAGCAGTTTTGGAACCTACAGGGAATGGACTGAAGCTTTCTTT.

J is TRBJ1-2 and V is TRBV29-1; TRBD1 agrees at 7 bases. Trimming took 5 bases from V and 3 from J; bases not matched to a gene: 9. CDR3 size: 14 residues. The germline V gene encodes CDR1 SQVTM and CDR2 ANQGSEA. The CDR3 nucleotides are TGCAGCGTTACTCGCCAGGGGGATTACTATGGCTACACCTTC. It translates to CSVTRQGDYYGYTF.

The rearrangement joins TRBV23-1 to TRBJ2-1, with 11 nucleotides matching TRBD2. TRBV23-1 is given ORF status, its function remaining uncertain. This CDR3 is 15 amino acids long. With V trimmed by 6 bases and J by 1 base, 2 bases remained unmatched. The CDR3 nucleotides read TGCGCCAGCAGGACTAGCGGGGTTTCCTACAATGAGCAGTTCTTC. As protein: CASRTSGVSYNEQFF.

This rearrangement joins TRBV5-1 to TRBJ2-2; 8 positions agree with TRBD1. Germline V CDR1 and CDR2: SGHRS, YFSETQ. The ends lost 3 bases at V and 5 bases at J; junction bases unmatched: 9. The CDR3 covers 16 residues. CDR3 nucleotides: TGCGCCAGCAGCTCACCCGAGACAGGGGATACCGGGGAGCTGTTTTTT. It specifies CASSSPETGDTGELFF.

The CDR3, as DNA: TGTGCCAGCAGCCTGCGGCGTAGACCGGGACAGGGGAACACTGAAGCTTTCTTT. It codes for CASSLRRRPGQGNTEAFF. The chain recombines TRBV9 with TRBJ1-1; 9 positions match TRBD1. The V and J ends lost 4 bases and 1 base, in that order; junction bases with no gene match: 14. The germline CDR1 and CDR2 sequences are SGDLS and YYNGEE. The CDR3 sequence is 18 residues long.

Concerning this clone itself: The same CDR3 also results from other DNA sequences found in this sample. The chain links TRBV6-6 to TRBJ1-5; D remains unclear. In germline, CDR1 is MNHNY, CDR2 SVGAGI (reference sequence). The CDR3 covers 12 residues. The germline V and J ends were trimmed by 6 bases and 0 bases, with 3 bases remaining between them. This CDR3 reads CASRDSNQPQHF. The CDR3 DNA reads TGTGCCAGCAGGGATAGCAATCAGCCCCAGCATTTT.

The chain joins TRBV9 to TRBJ2-1, with TRBD2 identical over 8 bases. With V trimmed by 2 bases and J by 0 bases, 13 bases remained unmatched. Germline CDR1 is SGDLS and CDR2 is YYNGEE. The CDR3 is made up of 19 amino acids. The CDR3 loop is CASSVSTSALLSSYNEQFF. The CDR3 DNA is TGTGCCAGCAGCGTCTCGACTAGCGCCCTCCTAAGCTCCTACAATGAGCAGTTCTTC.

The chain carries TRBV6-5 and TRBJ2-1; D is ambiguous. The V gene's germline CDR1 is MNHEY and CDR2 SVGAGI. Trimming left V 8 bases short and J 10 bases short, with 12 bases between. This CDR3 region has 11 residues. The CDR3 sequence: CASLKGLEQFF. The CDR3 region has the DNA TGTGCCAGCCTTAAGGGATTAGAGCAGTTCTTC.

The chain couples TRBV7-2 to TRBJ2-7; 8 bases line up with TRBD2. The CDR3 covers 15 residues. CDR1 SGHTA and CDR2 FQGNSA come from the germline V gene. V dropped 5 bases and J dropped 1; count of bases not matched to a gene: 7. The CDR3, as DNA: TGTGCCAGCAGCCCACGACTAGCGTCTTCCTACGAGCAGTACTTC. Its translation: CASSPRLASSYEQYF. Full variable domain (remainder filled in from reference TRBV7-2 and TRBJ2-7): GAGVSQSPSNKVTEKGKDVELRCDPISGHTALYWYRQSLGQGLEFLIYFQGNSAPDKSGLPSDRFSAERTGGSVSTLTIQRTQQEDSAVYLCASSPRLASSYEQYFGPGTRLTVT.